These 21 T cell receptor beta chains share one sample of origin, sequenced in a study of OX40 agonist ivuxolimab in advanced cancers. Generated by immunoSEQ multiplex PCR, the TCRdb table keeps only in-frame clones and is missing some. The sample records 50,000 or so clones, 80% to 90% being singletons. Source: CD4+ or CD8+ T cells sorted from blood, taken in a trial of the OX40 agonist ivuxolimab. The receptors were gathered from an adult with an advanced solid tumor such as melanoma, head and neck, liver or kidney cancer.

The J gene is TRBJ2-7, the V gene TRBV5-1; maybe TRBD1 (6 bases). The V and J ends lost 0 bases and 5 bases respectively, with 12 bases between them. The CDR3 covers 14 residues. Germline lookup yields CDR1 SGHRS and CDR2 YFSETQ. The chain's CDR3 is CASSLDRVVNEQYF. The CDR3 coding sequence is TGCGCCAGCAGCTTGGACAGGGTGGTGAACGAGCAGTACTTC. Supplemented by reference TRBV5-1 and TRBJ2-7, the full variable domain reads KAGVTQTPRYLIKTRGQQVTLSCSPISGHRSVSWYQQTPGQGLQFLFEYFSETQRNKGNFPGRFSGRQFSNSRSEMNVSTLELGDSALYLCASSLDRVVNEQYFGPGTRLTVT.

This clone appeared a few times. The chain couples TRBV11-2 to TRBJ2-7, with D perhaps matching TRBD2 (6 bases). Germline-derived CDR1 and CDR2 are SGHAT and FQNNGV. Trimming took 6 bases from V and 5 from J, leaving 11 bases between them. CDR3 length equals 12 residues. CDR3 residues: CASRGVADEQYF. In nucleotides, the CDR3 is TGTGCCAGCAGGGGGGTAGCGGACGAGCAGTACTTC.

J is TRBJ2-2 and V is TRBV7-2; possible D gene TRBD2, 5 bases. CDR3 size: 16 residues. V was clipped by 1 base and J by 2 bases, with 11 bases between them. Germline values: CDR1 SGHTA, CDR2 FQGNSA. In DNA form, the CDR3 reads TGTGCCAGCAGCTTAGTAGCGTACCTCAACACCGGGGAGCTGTTTTTT. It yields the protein CASSLVAYLNTGELFF.

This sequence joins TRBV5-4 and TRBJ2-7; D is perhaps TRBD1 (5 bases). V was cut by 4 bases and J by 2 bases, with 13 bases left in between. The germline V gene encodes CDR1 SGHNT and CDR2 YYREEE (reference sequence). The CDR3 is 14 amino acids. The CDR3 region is CASSARLGAYEQYF. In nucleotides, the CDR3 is TGTGCCAGCAGCGCCCGCCTAGGGGCCTACGAGCAGTACTTC.

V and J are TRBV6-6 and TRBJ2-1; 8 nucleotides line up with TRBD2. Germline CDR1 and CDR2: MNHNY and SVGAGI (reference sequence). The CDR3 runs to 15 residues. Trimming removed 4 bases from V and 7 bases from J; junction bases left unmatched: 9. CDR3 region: CASSLHGGAGNEQFF. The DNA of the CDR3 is TGTGCCAGCAGTTTGCACGGGGGGGCCGGGAATGAGCAGTTCTTC.

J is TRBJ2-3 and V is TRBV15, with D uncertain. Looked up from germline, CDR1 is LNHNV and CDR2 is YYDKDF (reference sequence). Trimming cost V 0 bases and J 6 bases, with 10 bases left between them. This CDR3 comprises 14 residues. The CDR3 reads CATSREGQPDTQYF. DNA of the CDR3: TGTGCCACCAGCAGAGAAGGTCAGCCCGATACGCAGTATTTT.

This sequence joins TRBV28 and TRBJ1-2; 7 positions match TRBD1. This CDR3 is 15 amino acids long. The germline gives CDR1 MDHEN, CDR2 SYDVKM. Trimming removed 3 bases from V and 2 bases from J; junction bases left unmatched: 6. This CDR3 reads CASSFLLGGNYGYTF. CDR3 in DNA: TGTGCCAGCAGTTTTTTGCTAGGGGGCAACTATGGCTACACCTTC.

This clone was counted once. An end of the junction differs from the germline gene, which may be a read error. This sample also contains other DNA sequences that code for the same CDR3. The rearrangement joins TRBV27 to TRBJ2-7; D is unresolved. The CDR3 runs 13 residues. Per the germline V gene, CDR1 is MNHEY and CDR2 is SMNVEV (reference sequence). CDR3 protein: CASSLGLYYEQYF. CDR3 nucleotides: TGTGCCAGCAGTTTAGGATTGTACTACGAGCAGTACTTT.

The CDR3 loop is CASSTGGRSGANVLTF. CDR3 nucleotides: TGTGCCAGTTCTACAGGGGGCAGATCTGGGGCCAACGTCCTGACTTTC. The rearrangement links TRBV19 to TRBJ2-6; 9 bases line up with TRBD1. The CDR3 runs to 16 residues. J gave up 1 base and V 8 bases, and 6 bases lay outside the gene matches. Germline-derived CDR1 and CDR2 are LNHDA and SQIVND (reference sequence).

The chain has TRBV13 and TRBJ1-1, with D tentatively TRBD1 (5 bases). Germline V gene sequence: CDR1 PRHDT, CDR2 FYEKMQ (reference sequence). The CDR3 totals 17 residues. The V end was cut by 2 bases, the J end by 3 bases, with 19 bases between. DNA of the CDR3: TGTGCCAGCAGCTTATGGGGGAACCCCCCCCAGGACACTGAAGCTTTCTTT. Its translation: CASSLWGNPPQDTEAFF.

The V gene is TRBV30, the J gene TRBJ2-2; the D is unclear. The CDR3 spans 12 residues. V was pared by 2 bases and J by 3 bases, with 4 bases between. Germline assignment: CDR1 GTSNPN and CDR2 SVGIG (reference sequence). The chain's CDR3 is CAWSWDTGELFF. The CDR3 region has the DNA TGTGCCTGGAGTTGGGACACCGGGGAGCTGTTTTTT.

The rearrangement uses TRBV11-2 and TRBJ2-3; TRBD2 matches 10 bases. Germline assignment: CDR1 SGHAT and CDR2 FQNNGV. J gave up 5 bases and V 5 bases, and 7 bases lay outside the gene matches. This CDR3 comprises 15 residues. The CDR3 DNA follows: TGTGCCAGCAGCCCCATTTTAGCGGGAGGAGATACGCAGTATTTT. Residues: CASSPILAGGDTQYF.

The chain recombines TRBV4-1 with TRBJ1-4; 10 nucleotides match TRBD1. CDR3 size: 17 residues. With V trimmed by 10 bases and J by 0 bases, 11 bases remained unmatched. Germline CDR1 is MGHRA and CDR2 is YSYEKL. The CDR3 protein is CATRRPGTGATNEKLFF. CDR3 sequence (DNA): TGCGCCACCAGACGTCCCGGGACAGGGGCAACTAATGAAAAACTGTTTTTT.

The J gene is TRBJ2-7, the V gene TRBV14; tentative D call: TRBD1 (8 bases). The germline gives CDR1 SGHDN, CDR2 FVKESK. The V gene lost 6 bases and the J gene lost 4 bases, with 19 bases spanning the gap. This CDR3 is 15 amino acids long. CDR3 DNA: TGTGCCAGCAGTCAGCGCGGGGGACAGGTATACGAGCAGTACTTC. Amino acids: CASSQRGGQVYEQYF.

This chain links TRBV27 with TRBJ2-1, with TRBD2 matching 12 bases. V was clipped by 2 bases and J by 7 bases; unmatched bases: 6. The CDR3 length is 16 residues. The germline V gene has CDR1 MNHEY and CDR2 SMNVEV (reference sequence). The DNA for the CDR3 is TGTGCCAGCAGTTTACTTCTAGCGGGAGGGCAAAATGAGCAGTTCTTC. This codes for CASSLLLAGGQNEQFF.

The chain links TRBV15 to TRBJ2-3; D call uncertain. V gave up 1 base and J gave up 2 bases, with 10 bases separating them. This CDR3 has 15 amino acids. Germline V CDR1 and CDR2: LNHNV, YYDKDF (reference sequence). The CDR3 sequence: CATSRASTHTDTQYF. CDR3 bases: TGTGCCACCAGCAGAGCGTCAACCCACACAGATACGCAGTATTTT.

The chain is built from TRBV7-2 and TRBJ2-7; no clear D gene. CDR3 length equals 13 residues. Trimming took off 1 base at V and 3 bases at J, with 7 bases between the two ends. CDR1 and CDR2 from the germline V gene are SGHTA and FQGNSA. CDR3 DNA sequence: TGTGCCAGCAGCTTAGACGGATACTACGAGCAGTACTTC. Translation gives CASSLDGYYEQYF.

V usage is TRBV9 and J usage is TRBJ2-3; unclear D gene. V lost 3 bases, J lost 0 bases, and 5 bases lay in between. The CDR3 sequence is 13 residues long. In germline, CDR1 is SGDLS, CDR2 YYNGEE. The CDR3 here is CASSEPSTDTQYF. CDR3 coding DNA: TGTGCCAGCAGCGAACCAAGCACAGATACGCAGTATTTT.

The CDR3 DNA follows: TGTGCCAGCAGCTCAGGAGGGGAATTCTACGAGCAGTACTTC. Protein sequence: CASSSGGEFYEQYF. V gene TRBV11-2 combines with J gene TRBJ2-7, with D tentatively TRBD2 (6 bases). CDR1 SGHAT and CDR2 FQNNGV come from the germline V gene. The CDR3 covers 14 residues. V gave up 4 bases and J gave up 3 bases, with 13 bases separating them.

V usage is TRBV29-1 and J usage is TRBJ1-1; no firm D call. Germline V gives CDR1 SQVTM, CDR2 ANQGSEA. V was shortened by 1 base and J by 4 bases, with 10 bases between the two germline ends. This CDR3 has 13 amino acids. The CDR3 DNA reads TGCAGCGTTGAAGCAGACCAAGTCACTGAAGCTTTCTTT. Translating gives CSVEADQVTEAFF. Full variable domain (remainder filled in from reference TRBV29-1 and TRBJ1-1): SAVISQKPSRDICQRGTSLTIQCQVDSQVTMMFWYRQQPGQSLTLIATANQGSEATYESGFVIDKFPISRPNLTFSTLTVSNMSPEDSSIYLCSVEADQVTEAFFGQGTRLTVV.

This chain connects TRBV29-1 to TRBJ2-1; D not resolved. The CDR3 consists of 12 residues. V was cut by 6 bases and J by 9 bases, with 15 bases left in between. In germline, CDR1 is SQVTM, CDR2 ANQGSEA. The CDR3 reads CSVPDIIGEQFF. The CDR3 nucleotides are TGCAGCGTCCCTGACATAATAGGTGAGCAGTTCTTC.